This is a list of T cell receptor beta chains from one sample in a study of patients and donors after allogeneic stem cell transplantation. MiXCR, applied by TCRdb to the RT-PCR reads, yields one record per CDR3 protein. Of 920,000 or so distinct CDR3 sequences in the sample, around 17% are singletons; the top ten hold around 6%. Source material: blood, either unsorted or a sorted T cell fraction (not recorded which). Source of these receptors: a human donor who was either an allogeneic HSCT recipient or a stem cell or donor lymphocyte infusion donor (not recorded which). It is not recorded whose cells these are; they may come from a transplant donor. The CDR3 runs from the conserved cysteine through the conserved F or W. Each record gives: D gene, clone size, V gene, J gene, CDR3 DNA, CDR3 protein. D genes are given only for firm matches. The size of a clone is reported for some rows only, either as once, few or many, or as a class for expanded clones.

d_gene: TRBD1
abundance: few
v_gene: TRBV7-2
j_gene: TRBJ1-2
CDR3nt: TGTGCCAGCAGCTCGACAGGGCTCCACTATGGCTACACCTTC
CDR3aa: CASSSTGLHYGYTF

d_gene: NA
abundance: NA
v_gene: TRBV5-1
j_gene: TRBJ2-7
CDR3nt: TGCGCCAGCAGCTTGGATCGTGAAATGGGCGAGCAGTACTTC
CDR3aa: CASSLDREMGEQYF

d_gene: TRBD1
abundance: NA
v_gene: TRBV27
j_gene: TRBJ1-3
CDR3nt: TGTGCCAGCAGTTTACAACAGGGGGCCGGAAACACCATATATTTT
CDR3aa: CASSLQQGAGNTIYF

d_gene: TRBD1
abundance: many
v_gene: TRBV7-2
j_gene: TRBJ1-4
CDR3nt: TGTGCCAGCAGCTTAGACAGGGGGCGTGAAAAACTGTTTTTT
CDR3aa: CASSLDRGREKLFF

d_gene: NA
abundance: NA
v_gene: TRBV2
j_gene: TRBJ2-3
CDR3nt: TGTGCCAGCAGTGACCCGGCGATCGCAGATACGCAGTATTTT
CDR3aa: CASSDPAIADTQYF

d_gene: TRBD2
abundance: few
v_gene: TRBV10-3
j_gene: TRBJ2-2
CDR3nt: TGTGCCATCAAAAAGACTAGCGGGGGATTGAACACCGGGGAGCTGTTTTTT
CDR3aa: CAIKKTSGGLNTGELFF

d_gene: NA
abundance: NA
v_gene: TRBV3-1
j_gene: TRBJ1-3
CDR3nt: TGTGCCAGCAGCCAAGTACGGGCTGGAAACACCATATATTTT
CDR3aa: CASSQVRAGNTIYF

d_gene: TRBD2
abundance: many
v_gene: TRBV10-3
j_gene: TRBJ2-7
CDR3nt: TGTGCCATCAGCTTACCGGGCCTAGGGAGGGACGAGCAGTACTTC
CDR3aa: CAISLPGLGRDEQYF

d_gene: TRBD2
abundance: many
v_gene: TRBV5-1
j_gene: TRBJ2-3
CDR3nt: TGCGCCAGCAGCTTGGGGCTAGCGGGGCCCACAGATACGCAGTATTTT
CDR3aa: CASSLGLAGPTDTQYF

d_gene: TRBD1
abundance: NA
v_gene: TRBV27
j_gene: TRBJ2-3
CDR3nt: TGTGCCAGCGGCCTCGGGACAGGGGGGACAGATACGCAGTATTTT
CDR3aa: CASGLGTGGTDTQYF

d_gene: TRBD2
abundance: NA
v_gene: TRBV5-1
j_gene: TRBJ2-1
CDR3nt: TGCGCCAGCAGCTTGATGACTAGCGGGAGGACCTACAATGAGCAGTTCTTC
CDR3aa: CASSLMTSGRTYNEQFF

d_gene: NA
abundance: few
v_gene: TRBV15
j_gene: TRBJ1-3
CDR3nt: TGTGCCACCAGCAGAGATCTAGGGGTTTTGGCTGGAAACACCATATATTTT
CDR3aa: CATSRDLGVLAGNTIYF

d_gene: NA
abundance: few
v_gene: TRBV4-1
j_gene: TRBJ1-2
CDR3nt: TGCGCCAGCAGCCAAGATCATAAGGGGAACCTCTATGGCTACACCTTC
CDR3aa: CASSQDHKGNLYGYTF

d_gene: TRBD1
abundance: few
v_gene: TRBV7-2
j_gene: TRBJ1-5
CDR3nt: TGTGCCAGCAGCTTAAGGACAGGGAACAATCAGCCCCAGCATTTT
CDR3aa: CASSLRTGNNQPQHF

d_gene: NA
abundance: NA
v_gene: TRBV20-1
j_gene: TRBJ2-7
CDR3nt: TGCAGTGCTAGAGATCTCGGGCTTCCAAACACCTACGAGCAGTACTTC
CDR3aa: CSARDLGLPNTYEQYF

d_gene: NA
abundance: NA
v_gene: TRBV7-9
j_gene: TRBJ1-2
CDR3nt: TGTGCCAGCAGCTTAGTAGGGTCAGTAGGAGAGAACTATGGCTACACCTTC
CDR3aa: CASSLVGSVGENYGYTF

d_gene: TRBD2
abundance: NA
v_gene: TRBV6-2/TRBV6-3
j_gene: TRBJ2-3
CDR3nt: TGTGCCAGCAGCCCTCCGGGACTAGCTTCTTCCGATACGCAGTATTTT
CDR3aa: CASSPPGLASSDTQYF

d_gene: NA
abundance: few
v_gene: TRBV4-1
j_gene: TRBJ2-7
CDR3nt: TGCGCCAGCAGCCAAGAGGGGGGACTCTCCTACGAGCAGTACTTC
CDR3aa: CASSQEGGLSYEQYF

d_gene: NA
abundance: few
v_gene: TRBV3-1
j_gene: TRBJ2-7
CDR3nt: TGTGCCAGCAGCCCACGACTGAGCGTTGGGTACGAGCAGTACTTC
CDR3aa: CASSPRLSVGYEQYF

d_gene: NA
abundance: NA
v_gene: TRBV5-1
j_gene: TRBJ2-3
CDR3nt: TGCGCCAGCAGCTTATCCACCCTGAGGGATACGCAGTATTTT
CDR3aa: CASSLSTLRDTQYF

d_gene: NA
abundance: many
v_gene: TRBV28
j_gene: TRBJ1-4
CDR3nt: TGTGCCAGCAACTACTTGGACGGTAATGAAAAACTGTTTTTT
CDR3aa: CASNYLDGNEKLFF

d_gene: NA
abundance: few
v_gene: TRBV6-5
j_gene: TRBJ2-7
CDR3nt: TGTGCCAGCAGTTACTCCGGCCGGGCCCGCGAGCAGTACTTC
CDR3aa: CASSYSGRAREQYF

d_gene: TRBD2
abundance: NA
v_gene: TRBV20-1
j_gene: TRBJ2-4
CDR3nt: TGCAGTGCTAGTAGGGGACTAGCGGGGAGAGCCAAAAACATTCAGTACTTC
CDR3aa: CSASRGLAGRAKNIQYF

d_gene: NA
abundance: few
v_gene: TRBV11-3
j_gene: TRBJ2-1
CDR3nt: TGTGCCAGCAGCTCACGGACAGTACCCTACAATGAGCAGTTCTTC
CDR3aa: CASSSRTVPYNEQFF

d_gene: NA
abundance: NA
v_gene: TRBV4-3
j_gene: TRBJ2-7
CDR3nt: TGCGCCAGCAGCCAAGATCGGCCAGGGAGGAGGAACGAGCAGTACTTC
CDR3aa: CASSQDRPGRRNEQYF

d_gene: TRBD1
abundance: few
v_gene: TRBV18
j_gene: TRBJ1-1
CDR3nt: TGTGCCAGCTCACCATCAGGGGGCAAGGACACTGAAGCTTTCTTT
CDR3aa: CASSPSGGKDTEAFF

d_gene: NA
abundance: NA
v_gene: TRBV20-1
j_gene: TRBJ1-2
CDR3nt: TGCAGTGCTAGAGATGGACAGCGAGGCAATGGCTACACCTTC
CDR3aa: CSARDGQRGNGYTF

d_gene: NA
abundance: few
v_gene: TRBV7-9
j_gene: TRBJ2-7
CDR3nt: TGTGCCAGCAGCGGAGAAGACTGGAGCTACGAGCAGTACTTC
CDR3aa: CASSGEDWSYEQYF

d_gene: TRBD1
abundance: NA
v_gene: TRBV6-2/TRBV6-3
j_gene: TRBJ1-6
CDR3nt: TGTGCCAGCAGTTGGGACAGCCCGAGCTCCTATAATTCACCCCTCCACTTT
CDR3aa: CASSWDSPSSYNSPLHF

d_gene: TRBD2
abundance: NA
v_gene: TRBV29-1
j_gene: TRBJ2-1
CDR3nt: TGCAGCGTGGGCAGGCGGGAGGGCGAGCAGTTCTTC
CDR3aa: CSVGRREGEQFF

d_gene: NA
abundance: NA
v_gene: TRBV19
j_gene: TRBJ2-2
CDR3nt: TGTGCCAGCATGAGCGGATGGTTAAACACCGGGGAGCTGTTTTTT
CDR3aa: CASMSGWLNTGELFF

d_gene: TRBD2
abundance: NA
v_gene: TRBV28
j_gene: TRBJ2-1
CDR3nt: TGTGCCAGCAGTTTAGGAACTAGCGGGGGGGCCGGAGAGCAGTTCTTC
CDR3aa: CASSLGTSGGAGEQFF

d_gene: NA
abundance: NA
v_gene: TRBV5-1
j_gene: TRBJ1-1
CDR3nt: TGCGCCAGCAGTTCAATGGGCGGGTCCACTGAAGCTTTCTTT
CDR3aa: CASSSMGGSTEAFF

d_gene: TRBD1
abundance: few
v_gene: TRBV5-1
j_gene: TRBJ1-5
CDR3nt: TGCGCCAGCAGTCCACAGGGGTTGCAGCCCCAGCATTTT
CDR3aa: CASSPQGLQPQHF

d_gene: NA
abundance: few
v_gene: TRBV4-1
j_gene: TRBJ1-3
CDR3nt: TGCGCCAGCAGCCAAGAAACAGTCTCTGGAAACACCATATATTTT
CDR3aa: CASSQETVSGNTIYF

d_gene: NA
abundance: few
v_gene: TRBV5-1
j_gene: TRBJ2-5
CDR3nt: TGCGCCAGCAGCTTGTGGGGTACGCAGGAGACCCAGTACTTC
CDR3aa: CASSLWGTQETQYF

d_gene: NA
abundance: NA
v_gene: TRBV5-1
j_gene: TRBJ2-7
CDR3nt: TGCGCCAGCAGCCTCGAAGGGCACGAGCAGTACTTC
CDR3aa: CASSLEGHEQYF